This TCR beta chain is drawn from a study of regulatory T cells in long-lasting Graves disease. Through Arm-PCR of CDR3 regions and iRepertoire HTBI primers, TCR beta libraries were built. Via MiXCR, TCRdb re-called the multiplex PCR reads, giving one row per CDR3 protein. The table has about 430,000 distinct CDR3 sequences, approximately 15% seen once. Regarding time point: newly diagnosed GD, antithyroid drugs for less than 3 months. The authors made the TCR library using RNA they extracted from PBMCs. These data also featured in a second study, about T cells in Graves' hyperthyroidism and ophthalmopathy. That work contributes: From stable hyperthyroidism, ophthalmopathy was separated by a 13 V-J model. For ophthalmopathy, model prediction preceded onset by a median around six months.

Here the sequenced sample was peripheral blood mononuclear cells (PBMCs), taken at new diagnosis, from a patient treated with antithyroid drugs. The sequence derives from a middle-aged woman with Graves disease.

The CDR3 here is CSVGAGWAMNTEAFF. CDR3 DNA: TGCAGCGTCGGCGCTGGATGGGCCATGAACACTGAAGCTTTCTTT. The rearrangement joins TRBV29-1 to TRBJ1-1, with no clear D. The length of the CDR3 is 15 residues. Trimming took off 6 bases at V and 0 bases at J, with 17 bases between the two ends. CDR1 and CDR2 (germline): SQVTM, ANQGSEA.